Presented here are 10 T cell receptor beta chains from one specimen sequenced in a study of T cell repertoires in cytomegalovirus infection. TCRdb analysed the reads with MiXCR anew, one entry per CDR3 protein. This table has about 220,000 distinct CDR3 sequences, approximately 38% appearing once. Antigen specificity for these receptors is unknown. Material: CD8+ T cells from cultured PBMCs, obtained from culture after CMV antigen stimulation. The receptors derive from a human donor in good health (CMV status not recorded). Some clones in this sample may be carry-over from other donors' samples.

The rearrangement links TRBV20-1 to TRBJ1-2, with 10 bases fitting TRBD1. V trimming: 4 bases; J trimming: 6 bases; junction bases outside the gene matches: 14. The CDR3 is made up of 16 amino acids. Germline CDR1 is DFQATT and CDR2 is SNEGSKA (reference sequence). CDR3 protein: CSATTLGQGRLHGYTF. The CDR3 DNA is TGCAGTGCTACTACATTGGGACAGGGGAGGTTGCATGGCTACACCTTC.

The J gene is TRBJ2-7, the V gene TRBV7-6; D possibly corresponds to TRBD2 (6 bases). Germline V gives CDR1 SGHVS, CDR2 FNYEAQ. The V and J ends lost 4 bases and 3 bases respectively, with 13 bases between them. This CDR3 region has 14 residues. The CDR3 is CASSSRDSVYEQYF. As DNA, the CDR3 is TGTGCCAGCAGCTCCCGGGACTCGGTCTACGAGCAGTACTTC.

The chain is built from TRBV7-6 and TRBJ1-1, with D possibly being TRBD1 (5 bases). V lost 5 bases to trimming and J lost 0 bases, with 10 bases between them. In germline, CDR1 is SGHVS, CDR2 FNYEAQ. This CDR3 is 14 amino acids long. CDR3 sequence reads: CASSAGLMNTEAFF. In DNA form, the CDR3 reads TGTGCCAGCAGCGCGGGACTGATGAACACTGAAGCTTTCTTT.

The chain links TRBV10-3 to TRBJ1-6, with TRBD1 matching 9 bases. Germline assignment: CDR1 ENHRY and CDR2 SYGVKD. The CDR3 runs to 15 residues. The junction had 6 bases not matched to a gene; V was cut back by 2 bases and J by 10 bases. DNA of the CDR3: TGTGCCATCAGTGAGGGGGACAGGGTGGAATCACCCCTCCACTTT. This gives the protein CAISEGDRVESPLHF.

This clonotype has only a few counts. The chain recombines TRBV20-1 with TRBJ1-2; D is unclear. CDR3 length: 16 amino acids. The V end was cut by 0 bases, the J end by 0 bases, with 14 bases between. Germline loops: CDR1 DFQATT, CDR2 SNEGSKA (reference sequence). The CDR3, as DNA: TGCAGTGCTAGAGATCCTGGCCAGACAACTAACTATGGCTACACCTTC. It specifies CSARDPGQTTNYGYTF.

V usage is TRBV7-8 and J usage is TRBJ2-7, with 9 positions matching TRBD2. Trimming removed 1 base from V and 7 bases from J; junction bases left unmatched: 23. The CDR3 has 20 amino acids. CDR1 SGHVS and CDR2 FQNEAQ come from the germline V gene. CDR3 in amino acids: CASSLGAPMASGDLYGEQYF. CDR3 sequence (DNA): TGTGCCAGCAGCTTAGGGGCCCCGATGGCTAGCGGGGACTTATACGGAGAGCAGTACTTC.

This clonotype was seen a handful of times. The CDR3 nucleotides read TGTGCCAGCTTGGGGGGCCCTGAAGCTTTCTTT. This codes for CASLGGPEAFF. The chain joins TRBV2 to TRBJ1-1; D perhaps matches TRBD1 (6 bases). The germline CDR1 and CDR2 sequences are SNHLY and FYNNEI. CDR3 size: 11 residues. The V end was cut by 8 bases, the J end by 6 bases, with 10 bases between.

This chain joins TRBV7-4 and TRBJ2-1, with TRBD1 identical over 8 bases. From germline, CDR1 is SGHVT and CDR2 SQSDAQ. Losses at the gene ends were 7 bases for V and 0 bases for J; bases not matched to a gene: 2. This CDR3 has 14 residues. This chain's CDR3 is CASTTGGSYNEQFF. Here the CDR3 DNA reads TGTGCCAGCACCACAGGGGGCTCCTACAATGAGCAGTTCTTC. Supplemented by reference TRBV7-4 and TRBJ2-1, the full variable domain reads GAGVSQSPRYKVAKRGRDVALRCDSISGHVTLYWYRQTLGQGSEVLTYSQSDAQRDKSGRPSGRFSAERPERSVSTLKIQRTEQGDSAVYLCASTTGGSYNEQFFGPGTRLTVL.

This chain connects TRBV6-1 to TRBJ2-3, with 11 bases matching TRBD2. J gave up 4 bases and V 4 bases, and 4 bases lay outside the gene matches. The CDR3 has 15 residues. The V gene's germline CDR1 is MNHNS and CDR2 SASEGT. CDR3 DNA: TGTGCCAGCAGTGCGACTAGCGGGGAATCAGATACGCAGTATTTT. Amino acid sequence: CASSATSGESDTQYF.

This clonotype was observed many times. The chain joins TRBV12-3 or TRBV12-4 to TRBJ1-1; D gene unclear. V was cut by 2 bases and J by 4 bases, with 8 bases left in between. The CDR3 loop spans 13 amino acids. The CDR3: CASSLWVTTEAFF. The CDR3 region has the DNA TGTGCCAGCAGTTTATGGGTCACCACTGAAGCTTTCTTT.